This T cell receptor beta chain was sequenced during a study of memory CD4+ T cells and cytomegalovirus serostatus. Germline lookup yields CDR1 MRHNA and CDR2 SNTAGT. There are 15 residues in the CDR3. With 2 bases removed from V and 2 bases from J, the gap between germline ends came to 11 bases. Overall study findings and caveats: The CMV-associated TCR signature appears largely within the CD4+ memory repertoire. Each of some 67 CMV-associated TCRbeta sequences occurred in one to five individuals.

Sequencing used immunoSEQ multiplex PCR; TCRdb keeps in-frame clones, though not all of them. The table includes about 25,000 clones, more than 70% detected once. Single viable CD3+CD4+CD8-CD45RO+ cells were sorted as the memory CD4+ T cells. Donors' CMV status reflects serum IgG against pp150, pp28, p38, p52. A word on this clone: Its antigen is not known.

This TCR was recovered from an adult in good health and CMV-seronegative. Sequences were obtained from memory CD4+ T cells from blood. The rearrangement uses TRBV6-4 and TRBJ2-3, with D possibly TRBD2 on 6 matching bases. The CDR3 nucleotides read TGTGCCAGCAGTGACCAGGAGGGTACCACAGATACGCAGTATTTT. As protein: CASSDQEGTTDTQYF.